The sequence of this TCR beta chain was determined in a study of blood T cell repertoires in COVID-19. Study details: There were acute and convalescent COVID-19 samples, and they came from the United States, Italy and Spain. T cells, B-cell-depleted T cells, or PBMCs supplied cDNA or gDNA.

The authors' processing: Cell counts per sample came from amplifying reference gene primers. Some clones are missing from TCRdb's copy, which holds only in-frame ones; the method was immunoSEQ multiplex PCR. V, J and clone size derive from that table, while D and trimming were established from the DNA sequence. The sample includes tens of thousands of clones, around 88% of them seen just once. Per germline, CDR1 KGHDR and CDR2 SFDVKD. This CDR3 has 20 residues. After removal of 9 bases from V and 0 bases from J, the junction contained 19 bases not matched to a gene. This TCR derives from a woman aged 80 or over with active or convalescent COVID-19. The J gene is TRBJ1-3, the V gene TRBV24-1, with 10 bases that match TRBD1. The sample consisted of peripheral blood. CDR3 in DNA: TGTGCCACCGGTTGTCAGGTCCCGGGACAGGGGCTAATCTCTGGAAACACCATATATTTT. Residues: CATGCQVPGQGLISGNTIYF.